This T cell receptor beta chain was captured in a study of blood T cell repertoires in COVID-19. Study-level background: Sites across the United States, Italy and Spain contributed samples from acute and convalescent COVID-19.

Here immunoSEQ multiplex PCR was the method, and the copy in TCRdb shows in-frame clones only, minus some. The sample contains 300,000 to 400,000 clones, roughly 88% of which appear only once. The germline gives CDR1 SGHRS, CDR2 YFSETQ. Trimming pared 3 bases from V and 6 bases from J, leaving 12 bases between. The CDR3 is made up of 14 amino acids. The source of this sequence is a woman aged 30 to 39 with COVID-19, enrolled during active disease. The sequencing sample was made of peripheral blood. V and J are TRBV5-1 and TRBJ2-2, with D maybe TRBD1 (6 bases). CDR3 residues: CASSSVTGPGELFF. CDR3 bases: TGCGCCAGCAGCTCCGTCACAGGGCCCGGGGAGCTGTTTTTT.